What follows is one TCR beta chain and its context. This sample was taken from a study of blood T cell repertoires in COVID-19. In the study overall: Material from acute and convalescent COVID-19 was sourced from the United States, Italy and Spain. The analysed material was cDNA or gDNA that came from T cells, B-cell-depleted T cells, or PBMCs.

TCRdb's copy holds only in-frame clones and misses some; the assay was immunoSEQ multiplex PCR. This sample carries 140,000 to 150,000 clones, about 85% of them seen once, and the ten largest clones take 35% to 40%. Germline CDR1 SGHTA, CDR2 FQGNSA. The germline V and J ends were trimmed by 4 bases and 6 bases, with 18 bases remaining between them. The CDR3 is 15 residues long. The sequence was collected from a human donor in a cohort sampled during active COVID-19. The sample was peripheral blood. V and J are TRBV7-2 and TRBJ1-2; no clear D gene. The CDR3 protein is CASSSPRKYDHGYTF. CDR3 nucleotide sequence: TGTGCCAGCAGCTCCCCCAGGAAGTATGATCATGGCTACACCTTC.